The 30 T cell receptor beta chains in this list originate from one sample, sequenced in a study of T cell changes during pregnancy in multiple sclerosis. Measured with immunoSEQ multiplex PCR; TCRdb has only the in-frame clones, and not every one. The repertoire holds tens of thousands of clones, about 90% seen once, with about 0.92% in the top ten. This sample comprised peripheral blood, obtained in the second trimester of pregnancy. The receptors here all came from a female donor with multiple sclerosis, enrolled in a pregnancy study.

The chain employs TRBV7-2 and TRBJ2-5, with a tentative D call TRBD1 (5 bases). V lost 4 bases to trimming and J lost 2 bases, with 8 bases between them. CDR1 is SGHTA, CDR2 FQGNSA, per germline. The CDR3 covers 13 residues. CDR3 bases: TGTGCCAGCAGCTCGACAGTACAAGAGACCCAGTACTTC. Amino acids: CASSSTVQETQYF.

This clone is a singleton in its sample. The chain recombines TRBV7-2 with TRBJ2-3; 11 bases match TRBD2. The CDR3 is 15 residues long. Germline V gene data show CDR1 as SGHTA and CDR2 as FQGNSA. After removal of 3 bases from V and 8 bases from J, the junction contained 7 bases not matched to a gene. The CDR3 nucleotides are TGTGCCAGCAGCTTCACTAGCGGGGGTAGCGGTACGCAGTATTTT. This encodes CASSFTSGGSGTQYF.

The chain carries TRBV10-3 and TRBJ2-1; 7 nucleotides line up with TRBD2. V shed 4 bases and J 5 bases; nucleotides not matched to a gene: 8. The CDR3 is 15 residues long. Germline-derived CDR1 and CDR2 are ENHRY and SYGVKD. CDR3 nucleotide sequence: TGTGCCATCAGTGGTTGGGGGGGGAGAAACAATGAGCAGTTCTTC. This sequence encodes CAISGWGGRNNEQFF.

V is TRBV2 and J is TRBJ1-6, with D perhaps matching TRBD1 (6 bases). V was shortened by 3 bases and J by 9 bases, with 9 bases between the two germline ends. The CDR3 spans 13 residues. Per the germline V gene, CDR1 is SNHLY and CDR2 is FYNNEI. CDR3 DNA: TGTGCCAGCAGTGACAGGGGTGGTTCACCCCTCCACTTT. Encoded protein: CASSDRGGSPLHF.

The genes are TRBV19 and TRBJ2-7, with 8 bases lining up with TRBD1. From germline, CDR1 is LNHDA and CDR2 SQIVND (reference sequence). The CDR3 spans 15 residues. The V segment lost 5 bases and the J segment 4 bases; nucleotides outside the gene matches: 10. The chain's CDR3 is CASSGAGGARYEQYF. In nucleotides, the CDR3 is TGTGCCAGTAGTGGAGCAGGGGGCGCGCGGTACGAGCAGTACTTC.

This chain connects TRBV15 to TRBJ2-7; D remains unclear. V was trimmed by 8 bases and J by 1 base, leaving 9 bases between them. The CDR3 contains 12 residues. From germline, CDR1 is LNHNV and CDR2 YYDKDF (reference sequence). CDR3 bases: TGTGCCACCTCAGTCGTATCCTACGAGCAGTACTTC. It yields the protein CATSVVSYEQYF.

CDR3 amino acids: CASSLVGQGSLGYTF. In DNA, the CDR3 is TGTGCCAGCAGCTTAGTGGGACAGGGGTCGCTTGGCTACACCTTC. The V call is TRBV7-8, the J call TRBJ1-2; TRBD1 matches 10 bases. The junction had 6 bases not matched to a gene; V was cut back by 1 base and J by 7 bases. CDR3 size: 15 residues. CDR1 and CDR2 from the germline V gene are SGHVS and FQNEAQ.

The chain has TRBV2 and TRBJ1-6; 8 positions match TRBD1. Trimming cost V 6 bases and J 8 bases; bases outside gene matches: 9. The CDR3 has 15 amino acids. The germline CDR1 and CDR2 sequences are SNHLY and FYNNEI. CDR3 region: CASRRLTGADSPLHF. CDR3 bases: TGTGCCAGCAGAAGGCTGACAGGGGCTGATTCACCCCTCCACTTT.

This CDR3 reads CASRGASGNTIYF. CDR3 DNA sequence: TGTGCCAGCAGGGGGGCTTCTGGAAACACCATATATTTT. The rearrangement joins TRBV28 to TRBJ1-3, with a possible D match to TRBD1 (6 bases). The germline V gene encodes CDR1 MDHEN and CDR2 SYDVKM. There are 13 residues in the CDR3. The germline V and J ends were trimmed by 6 bases and 1 base, with 7 bases remaining between them.

The chain couples TRBV7-8 to TRBJ2-3; no clear D gene. Germline V gives CDR1 SGHVS, CDR2 FQNEAQ. This CDR3 region has 13 residues. The V gene lost 7 bases and the J gene lost 12 bases, with 20 bases spanning the gap. Written as DNA, the CDR3 is TGTGCCAGCACCCCTCCCAGTAGACTTACCCAGTATTTT. It translates to CASTPPSRLTQYF.

The chain's CDR3 is CASSLGAGEAFF. Here the CDR3 DNA reads TGTGCCAGCAGCTTAGGAGCGGGGGAAGCTTTCTTT. The rearrangement joins TRBV7-9 to TRBJ1-1, with D uncertain. The V end lost 1 base, the J end lost 8 bases, and 8 bases lay between the germline ends. The V gene's germline CDR1 is SEHNR and CDR2 FQNEAQ (reference sequence). CDR3 length equals 12 residues.

The chain links TRBV15 to TRBJ2-7; 9 positions agree with TRBD1. Germline V gives CDR1 LNHNV, CDR2 YYDKDF (reference sequence). The length of the CDR3 is 14 residues. V lost 5 bases, J lost 2 bases, and 4 bases stayed unmatched. The DNA for the CDR3 is TGTGCCACCAGCTACCGGGACAGGGCCTACGAGCAGTACTTC. This sequence encodes CATSYRDRAYEQYF.

V and J are TRBV5-4 and TRBJ2-5; a possible D gene is TRBD1 (5 bases). Germline CDR1 SGHNT, CDR2 YYREEE (reference sequence). The CDR3 has 13 amino acids. V lost 5 bases and J lost 5, with 13 bases in between. CDR3 residues: CASRAGLKETQYF. CDR3 nucleotides: TGTGCCAGCAGGGCAGGGTTGAAGGAGACCCAGTACTTC.

The chain has TRBV5-4 and TRBJ1-2; TRBD1 matches at 9 bases. J was trimmed by 4 bases and V by 5 bases; bases with no gene match: 15. The CDR3 is 17 amino acids. Per germline, CDR1 SGHNT and CDR2 YYREEE (reference sequence). The CDR3 sequence: CASSSGQGRVLGYGYTF. CDR3 sequence (DNA): TGTGCCAGCAGTTCCGGACAGGGGCGAGTATTAGGCTATGGCTACACCTTC.

The J gene is TRBJ1-5, the V gene TRBV4-3, with 9 bases that match TRBD1. V lost 4 bases, J lost 4 bases, and 5 bases stayed unmatched. Germline V CDR1 and CDR2: LGHNA, YSLEER. The CDR3 is 15 amino acids. In DNA form, the CDR3 reads TGCGCCAGCAGCCCTACAGGGGGCGTGAATCAGCCCCAGCATTTT. The encoded protein is CASSPTGGVNQPQHF.

CDR3 coding DNA: TGTGCCAGCAGCCAAGGGGTGAGGAAGACCCAGTACTTC. Protein product: CASSQGVRKTQYF. The chain joins TRBV14 to TRBJ2-5; unclear D gene. Trimming removed 1 base from V and 6 bases from J, with 9 bases in between. Germline CDR1 is SGHDN and CDR2 is FVKESK. The CDR3 totals 13 residues.

This clone was counted only a few times. The chain uses TRBV27 and TRBJ1-1, with D possibly TRBD1 on 5 matching bases. Looked up from germline, CDR1 is MNHEY and CDR2 is SMNVEV (reference sequence). This CDR3 comprises 14 residues. Between the trimmed V and J ends, which lost 4 bases and 4 bases, there was a span of 13 bases. The CDR3 sequence is CASSSPSRGTEAFF. In DNA, the CDR3 is TGTGCCAGCAGTTCCCCGAGTAGGGGCACTGAAGCTTTCTTT.

V is TRBV11-2 and J is TRBJ2-5; TRBD1 is a possible D gene (6 bases). Trimming removed 1 base from V and 4 bases from J, with 16 bases in between. The germline CDR1 and CDR2 sequences are SGHAT and FQNNGV. The CDR3 extends over 16 amino acids. CDR3 residues: CASSLGGQGWGETQYF. CDR3 nucleotide sequence: TGTGCCAGCAGCTTAGGGGGGCAGGGCTGGGGAGAGACCCAGTACTTC.

This chain uses TRBV7-2 with TRBJ1-2; 7 positions agree with TRBD1. CDR1 is SGHTA and CDR2 is FQGNSA in the germline V gene. The J segment lost 4 bases and the V segment lost 5 bases, leaving 13 bases of the junction unmatched. The CDR3 sequence is 16 residues long. The CDR3 nucleotides are TGTGCCAGCAGCCCCAGGGGGGCCGACACTTTCTATGGCTACACCTTC. This sequence encodes CASSPRGADTFYGYTF.

The rearrangement uses TRBV11-3 and TRBJ2-7; the D gene is possibly TRBD2 (5 bases). The length of the CDR3 is 14 residues. Trimming removed 1 base at V and 3 bases at J, with 10 bases between. The germline CDR1 and CDR2 sequences are SGHNT and YENEEA. The CDR3: CASSLGGPRYEQYF. CDR3 in DNA: TGTGCCAGCAGCTTAGGAGGGCCACGCTACGAGCAGTACTTC.

This chain joins TRBV18 and TRBJ1-2, with D unresolved. V was pared by 2 bases and J by 6 bases, with 16 bases between. The CDR3 covers 15 residues. Looked up from germline, CDR1 is KGHSH and CDR2 is LQKENI. The CDR3 is CASSPTDGAADGYTF. CDR3 sequence (DNA): TGTGCCAGCTCACCAACCGACGGCGCGGCGGATGGCTACACCTTC. The entire variable domain, with the rest obtained from reference TRBV18 and TRBJ1-2, is as follows: NAGVMQNPRHLVRRRGQEARLRCSPMKGHSHVYWYRQLPEEGLKFMVYLQKENIIDESGMPKERFSAEFPKEGPSILRIQQVVRGDSAAYFCASSPTDGAADGYTFGSGTRLTVV.

The CDR3: CASSPGTSGGNEQFF. CDR3 DNA sequence: TGCGCCAGCAGCCCCGGGACTAGCGGGGGGAATGAGCAGTTCTTC. The rearrangement uses TRBV4-1 and TRBJ2-1; the match to TRBD2 covers 15 bases. V dropped 4 bases and J dropped 7; count of bases not matched to a gene: 2. The CDR3 is 15 residues long. Germline V lookup: CDR1 MGHRA, CDR2 YSYEKL.

This chain uses TRBV4-1 with TRBJ2-5, with 10 bases identical to TRBD2. The J call is uncertain, as TRBJ2-7 better fits the DNA end. Per the germline V gene, CDR1 is MGHRA and CDR2 is YSYEKL. CDR3 length: 17 residues. CDR3 sequence reads: CASSQSSLAGDQYEQYF. The DNA of the CDR3 is TGCGCCAGCAGCCAGTCGTCCCTAGCGGGGGATCAATACGAGCAGTACTTC.

V gene TRBV27 combines with J gene TRBJ2-7; 7 bases map to TRBD1. Germline V gene sequence: CDR1 MNHEY, CDR2 SMNVEV (reference sequence). J was trimmed by 0 bases and V by 2 bases; bases with no gene match: 1. This CDR3 is built from 14 residues. CDR3 amino acids: CASSLGQVSYEQYF. The CDR3 bases are TGTGCCAGCAGTTTAGGACAGGTCTCCTACGAGCAGTACTTC.

The chain joins TRBV5-4 to TRBJ1-1, with D hard to call. This CDR3 region has 15 residues. Trimming took 2 bases from V and 1 from J, leaving 12 bases between them. Germline CDR1 is SGHNT and CDR2 is YYREEE (reference sequence). In nucleotides, the CDR3 is TGTGCCAGCAGCTTTTTTAGGTCAGGGAACACTGAAGCTTTCTTT. Translation: CASSFFRSGNTEAFF.

The chain recombines TRBV18 with TRBJ2-2; D remains unclear. Germline V gene sequence: CDR1 KGHSH, CDR2 LQKENI. V lost 5 bases and J 2 bases, leaving 3 bases between the germline ends. This CDR3 spans 12 amino acids. The CDR3 region has the DNA TGTGCCAGCTCAGGCAACACCGGGGAGCTGTTTTTT. Translation gives CASSGNTGELFF.

The chain recombines TRBV27 with TRBJ2-1, with TRBD2 as a possible D gene (6 bases). The CDR3 loop spans 17 amino acids. CDR1 and CDR2 (germline): MNHEY, SMNVEV (reference sequence). V lost 3 bases, J lost 5 bases, and 20 bases lay in between. Here the CDR3 DNA reads TGTGCCAGCAGTTTCCCCCTATCATCCCGGGGGAACAATGAGCAGTTCTTC. It translates to CASSFPLSSRGNNEQFF.

This rearrangement joins TRBV4-1 to TRBJ2-3; 13 nucleotides match TRBD2. The CDR3 is 18 amino acids. Germline V gives CDR1 MGHRA, CDR2 YSYEKL. The ends lost 4 bases at V and 4 bases at J; junction bases unmatched: 11. The CDR3 DNA follows: TGCGCCAGCAGCCTTCCCCGAGGGACTAGCGGGGATGCAGATACGCAGTATTTT. It translates to CASSLPRGTSGDADTQYF.

The chain uses TRBV6-6 and TRBJ1-1; D is ambiguous. V lost 6 bases, J lost 6 bases, and 14 bases lay in between. This CDR3 has 13 amino acids. CDR1 is MNHNY and CDR2 is SVGAGI in the germline V gene (reference sequence). Here the CDR3 DNA reads TGTGCCAGCAGCCCGAAAGCCCAGGCTGAAGCTTTCTTT. It encodes CASSPKAQAEAFF.

As to this clone: Additional DNA sequences in this sample encode the identical CDR3. The V gene is TRBV6-5, the J gene TRBJ2-5; 9 bases match TRBD2. This CDR3 has 14 residues. Germline V gene lookup returns CDR1 MNHEY and CDR2 SVGAGI. After removal of 5 bases from V and 5 bases from J, the junction contained 6 bases not matched to a gene. CDR3 amino acids: CASSPRGGQETQYF. In DNA, the CDR3 is TGTGCCAGCAGTCCGCGGGGGGGCCAGGAGACCCAGTACTTC.